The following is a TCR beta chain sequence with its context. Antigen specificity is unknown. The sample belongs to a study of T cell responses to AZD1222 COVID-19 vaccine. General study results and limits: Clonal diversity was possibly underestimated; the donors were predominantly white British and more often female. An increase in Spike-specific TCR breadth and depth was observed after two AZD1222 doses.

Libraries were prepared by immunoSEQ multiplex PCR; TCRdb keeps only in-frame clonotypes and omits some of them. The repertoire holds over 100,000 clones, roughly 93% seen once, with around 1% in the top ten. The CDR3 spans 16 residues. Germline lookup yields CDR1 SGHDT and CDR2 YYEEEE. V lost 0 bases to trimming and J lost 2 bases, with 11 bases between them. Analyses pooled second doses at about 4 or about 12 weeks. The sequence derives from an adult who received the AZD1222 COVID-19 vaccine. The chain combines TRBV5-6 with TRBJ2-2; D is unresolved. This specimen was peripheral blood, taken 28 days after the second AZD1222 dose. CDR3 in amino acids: CASSLGGRTNTGELFF. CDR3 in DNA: TGTGCCAGCAGCTTGGGAGGCAGAACTAACACCGGGGAGCTGTTTTTT.